These 4 T cell receptor beta chains came from one sample sequenced in a study of vaccination effects on CD4 cells after COVID-19. Which antigens these TCRs recognize remains unknown. Expansion of antigen-specific CD4+ T cells with viral peptide pools was carried out by the ViraFEST assay before sequencing. The authors isolated CD4+ T cells after approximately 9 days of culture. Participants were given two doses of BNT162b2 or mRNA-1273 vaccine. The protocol was immunoSEQ multiplex PCR, while the TCRdb copy is restricted to in-frame clones and leaves out a portion. Of 75,000 to 100,000 clones detected, around four fifths appear once; the ten largest clones hold around 1%. The sequencing here drew on CD4+ T cells from PBMCs cultured with HCoV-OC43 spike peptides, taken after COVID-19 vaccination. Subset indicated: HCoV-OC43 spike overlapping peptide pool stimulation. The receptor set was obtained from a human donor who received a COVID-19 vaccine.

The V call is TRBV5-1, the J call TRBJ2-1; tentative D call: TRBD2 (7 bases). The CDR3 has 15 amino acids. Germline CDR1 SGHRS, CDR2 YFSETQ. Trimming left V 0 bases short and J 5 bases short, with 12 bases between. CDR3 sequence reads: CASSLGRGQDNEQFF. CDR3 nucleotides: TGCGCCAGCAGCTTGGGGCGGGGGCAGGACAATGAGCAGTTCTTC.

The chain combines TRBV7-9 with TRBJ2-4, with TRBD1 matching over 7 bases. The CDR3 is 14 residues long. Losses at the gene ends were 5 bases for V and 4 bases for J; bases not matched to a gene: 5. Per the germline V gene, CDR1 is SEHNR and CDR2 is FQNEAQ (reference sequence). The CDR3 DNA reads TGTGCCAGCAGCACCGGGACAGAAAAAAACATTCAGTACTTC. This gives the protein CASSTGTEKNIQYF.

The chain is built from TRBV5-4 and TRBJ2-2; no firm D call. V was cut by 7 bases and J by 0 bases, with 13 bases left in between. The CDR3 covers 15 residues. Germline values: CDR1 SGHNT, CDR2 YYREEE (reference sequence). This CDR3 is CASSVGLTNTGELFF. In nucleotides, the CDR3 is TGTGCCAGCTCTGTGGGGTTAACGAACACCGGGGAGCTGTTTTTT.

V and J are TRBV5-1 and TRBJ2-3; a possible D gene is TRBD2 (5 bases). Germline CDR1 reads SGHRS; CDR2 reads YFSETQ. The CDR3 runs to 14 residues. Trimming took off 0 bases at V and 2 bases at J, with 7 bases between the two ends. In DNA form, the CDR3 reads TGCGCCAGCAGCTTGGAGGACTTCACAGATACGCAGTATTTT. It encodes CASSLEDFTDTQYF.